The 21 T cell receptor beta chains below all came from one sample that was sequenced in a study of OX40 agonist ivuxolimab in advanced cancers. Sequencing used immunoSEQ multiplex PCR; TCRdb keeps in-frame clones, though not all of them. The table lists 60,000 to 85,000 clones, about 88% of them singletons. This sample comprised CD4+ or CD8+ T cells sorted from blood, obtained in a trial of the OX40 agonist ivuxolimab. Receptors originate from an adult with an advanced solid tumor such as melanoma, head and neck, liver or kidney cancer.

The chain is built from TRBV29-1 and TRBJ1-2, with TRBD1 matching 7 bases. CDR3 length: 13 residues. The ends lost 4 bases at V and 7 bases at J; junction bases unmatched: 9. CDR1 is SQVTM, CDR2 ANQGSEA, per germline. The CDR3 here is CSVGQGVDGGYTF. In DNA, the CDR3 is TGCAGCGTTGGGCAGGGGGTAGACGGTGGCTACACCTTC.

The chain employs TRBV4-1 and TRBJ2-3, with 10 bases matching TRBD2. The CDR3 totals 17 residues. J lost 1 base, V lost 4 bases, and 8 bases had no gene match. Germline V gene lookup returns CDR1 MGHRA and CDR2 YSYEKL. The CDR3: CASSRYLGTSGTDTQYF. The CDR3 DNA is TGCGCCAGCAGCCGCTACCTTGGGACTAGCGGCACAGATACGCAGTATTTT.

The chain combines TRBV29-1 with TRBJ1-2, with 9 bases lining up with TRBD1. V lost 8 bases to trimming and J lost 1 base; unmatched junction nucleotides: 2. Per germline, CDR1 SQVTM and CDR2 ANQGSEA. The CDR3 length is 12 residues. CDR3 sequence (DNA): TGCAGCTTGGACAGGGGTAACTATGGCTACACCTTC. Translation: CSLDRGNYGYTF. Full variable domain (missing parts from reference TRBV29-1 and TRBJ1-2): SAVISQKPSRDICQRGTSLTIQCQVDSQVTMMFWYRQQPGQSLTLIATANQGSEATYESGFVIDKFPISRPNLTFSTLTVSNMSPEDSSIYLCSLDRGNYGYTFGSGTRLTVV.

This chain joins TRBV2 and TRBJ2-3, with 7 positions matching TRBD1. The CDR3 length is 14 residues. Germline V lookup: CDR1 SNHLY, CDR2 FYNNEI. After removal of 6 bases from V and 2 bases from J, the junction contained 5 bases not matched to a gene. DNA for the CDR3: TGTGCCAGCAGGTCGGGACAGTCCACAGATACGCAGTATTTT. It yields the protein CASRSGQSTDTQYF.

The chain joins TRBV7-3 to TRBJ2-5; no clear D. Germline CDR1 and CDR2: SGHTA and FQGTGA. The V gene lost 6 bases and the J gene lost 5 bases, with 7 bases spanning the gap. This CDR3 is built from 11 residues. This chain's CDR3 is CASSPRETQYF. CDR3 in DNA: TGTGCCAGCAGTCCGAGGGAGACCCAGTACTTC.

This clone was seen only once. V is TRBV14 and J is TRBJ1-2, with D tentatively TRBD1 (6 bases). Trimming cost V 4 bases and J 8 bases, with 17 bases left between them. In germline, CDR1 is SGHDN, CDR2 FVKESK. CDR3 length equals 14 residues. Written as DNA, the CDR3 is TGTGCCAGCAGCCCCTACTTTACGGGGGGCGGCTACACCTTC. Translating gives CASSPYFTGGGYTF.

The rearrangement uses TRBV28 and TRBJ1-1; the D is unclear. The germline V and J ends were trimmed by 7 bases and 6 bases, with 12 bases remaining between them. The CDR3 length is 12 residues. The germline gives CDR1 MDHEN, CDR2 SYDVKM. This CDR3 is CASKAGVSEAFF. In DNA, the CDR3 is TGTGCCAGCAAGGCGGGCGTCTCTGAAGCTTTCTTT.

This clone was counted a single time. V is TRBV7-9 and J is TRBJ2-5, with 11 bases fitting TRBD1. CDR3 length: 15 amino acids. V was pared by 4 bases and J by 14 bases, with 15 bases of the junction left unmatched. The germline V gene encodes CDR1 SEHNR and CDR2 FQNEAQ (reference sequence). As DNA, the CDR3 is TGTGCCAGCAGCTCCTCGGACAGGGGGCCGAATAATGGATACTTC. This translates into CASSSSDRGPNNGYF. Supplemented by reference TRBV7-9 and TRBJ2-5, the full variable domain reads DTGVSQNPRHKITKRGQNVTFRCDPISEHNRLYWYRQTLGQGPEFLTYFQNEAQLEKSRLLSDRFSAERPKGSFSTLEIQRTEQGDSAMYLCASSSSDRGPNNGYFGPGTRLLVL.

V gene TRBV5-1 combines with J gene TRBJ2-7; D perhaps matches TRBD1 (6 bases). V lost 3 bases and J 5 bases, leaving 15 bases between the germline ends. The CDR3 contains 14 residues. Germline V lookup: CDR1 SGHRS, CDR2 YFSETQ. CDR3 in amino acids: CASSWGHPSNEQYF. CDR3 DNA sequence: TGCGCCAGCAGCTGGGGACATCCGAGCAACGAGCAGTACTTC.

J is TRBJ1-2 and V is TRBV2, with 9 bases that match TRBD1. The CDR3 has 14 residues. V was pared by 3 bases and J by 7 bases, with 6 bases of the junction left unmatched. CDR1 and CDR2 from the germline V gene are SNHLY and FYNNEI. CDR3 nucleotide sequence: TGTGCCAGCAGTGACGAACAGGGGGCTTTTGGCTACACCTTC. Residues: CASSDEQGAFGYTF.

Here the CDR3 DNA reads TGCGCCAGCAGCTTAGTCGGAATCCGGGACAGGGGTGATGAAAAACTGTTTTTT. Protein product: CASSLVGIRDRGDEKLFF. This chain joins TRBV5-1 and TRBJ1-4; TRBD1 aligns across 10 bases. From germline, CDR1 is SGHRS and CDR2 YFSETQ. V was clipped by 2 bases and J by 6 bases; unmatched bases: 13. The CDR3 is 18 residues long.

The V gene is TRBV6-6, the J gene TRBJ2-2; D not resolved. CDR1 is MNHNY and CDR2 is SVGAGI in the germline V gene (reference sequence). The V and J ends lost 2 bases and 3 bases respectively, with 10 bases between them. The length of the CDR3 is 15 residues. The CDR3 nucleotides read TGTGCCAGCAGTTACGACCGCCCGGACACCGGGGAGCTGTTTTTT. The encoded protein is CASSYDRPDTGELFF.

The chain uses TRBV9 and TRBJ2-7, with 8 bases fitting TRBD2. The trim removed 3 bases at V and 6 bases at J, leaving 11 bases unmatched. Looked up from germline, CDR1 is SGDLS and CDR2 is YYNGEE. This CDR3 spans 15 amino acids. The CDR3: CASSAGAGEEVEQYF. The CDR3 DNA reads TGTGCCAGCAGCGCCGGAGCGGGAGAGGAGGTCGAGCAGTACTTC. The variable domain in full, with the rest retrieved from reference TRBV9 and TRBJ2-7, is DSGVTQTPKHLITATGQRVTLRCSPRSGDLSVYWYQQSLDQGLQFLIQYYNGEERAKGNILERFSAQQFPDLHSELNLSSLELGDSALYFCASSAGAGEEVEQYFGPGTRLTVT.

The chain links TRBV2 to TRBJ2-5; 7 bases line up with TRBD2. CDR1 is SNHLY and CDR2 is FYNNEI in the germline V gene. This CDR3 is 12 amino acids long. V lost 7 bases, J lost 5 bases, and 4 bases stayed unmatched. The CDR3 nucleotides are TGTGCCAGCAAACGGGAGGCGGAGACCCAGTACTTC. Residues: CASKREAETQYF.

This clone was seen just once. This chain connects TRBV6-5 to TRBJ1-3, with TRBD1 as a possible D gene (6 bases). Between the trimmed V and J ends, which lost 6 bases and 0 bases, there was a span of 9 bases. The CDR3 is made up of 14 amino acids. Germline CDR1 is MNHEY and CDR2 is SVGAGI. CDR3 residues: CASRRDTSGNTIYF. CDR3 bases: TGTGCCAGCAGACGGGACACCTCTGGAAACACCATATATTTT.

The CDR3 loop is CASSLPPMDTQYF. CDR3 sequence (DNA): TGTGCCAGCAGCTTACCCCCCATGGATACGCAGTATTTT. The V and J genes are TRBV5-6 and TRBJ2-3; D gene uncertain. Germline V CDR1 and CDR2: SGHDT, YYEEEE. V was cut by 2 bases and J by 6 bases, with 10 bases left in between. CDR3 length: 13 amino acids.

This chain uses TRBV9 with TRBJ2-2, with D hard to call. Trimming stripped 3 bases from V and 7 bases from J, with 7 bases between. The germline V gene has CDR1 SGDLS and CDR2 YYNGEE. The CDR3 is 12 amino acids. The CDR3 DNA sequence: TGTGCCAGCAGCGGGCCGTTCGGGGAGCTGTTTTTT. As protein: CASSGPFGELFF.

The chain employs TRBV10-3 and TRBJ1-3, with D unclear. Germline lookup yields CDR1 ENHRY and CDR2 SYGVKD. Trimming left V 7 bases short and J 0 bases short, with 13 bases between. This CDR3 comprises 15 residues. CDR3 DNA: TGTGCCATCAAACGAGATGACAACTCTGGAAACACCATATATTTT. Translated, it gives CAIKRDDNSGNTIYF.

J is TRBJ1-3 and V is TRBV19; D is ambiguous. V was trimmed by 6 bases and J by 4 bases, leaving 13 bases between them. The CDR3 loop spans 14 amino acids. CDR1 and CDR2 from the germline V gene are LNHDA and SQIVND (reference sequence). The CDR3 nucleotides are TGTGCCAGTAGCCCCCCCGGAATGGGAAACACCATATATTTT. It specifies CASSPPGMGNTIYF.

V gene TRBV10-3 combines with J gene TRBJ2-7; 9 bases match TRBD1. Germline V gives CDR1 ENHRY, CDR2 SYGVKD. This CDR3 spans 15 amino acids. V lost 4 bases to trimming and J lost 4 bases; unmatched junction nucleotides: 8. CDR3 bases: TGTGCCATCAGTGGGCCGGGACAGGGTTCGTACGAGCAGTACTTC. Amino acid sequence: CAISGPGQGSYEQYF.

The V call is TRBV28, the J call TRBJ1-3; D uncertain. The CDR3 contains 15 residues. V lost 2 bases and J lost 0, with 8 bases in between. Germline lookup yields CDR1 MDHEN and CDR2 SYDVKM. The CDR3 bases are TGTGCCAGCAGTTTAGAGTGGAGCTCTGGAAACACCATATATTTT. Translated: CASSLEWSSGNTIYF.